This T cell receptor beta chain was sequenced during a study of PD-1 blockade in mismatch repair-deficient tumors. Study-level results: After pembrolizumab, tumor-resident clones rose rapidly, then generally contracted before radiologic responses.

Here immunoSEQ multiplex PCR was the method, and the copy in TCRdb shows in-frame clones only, minus some. There are 15,000 to 25,000 clones in the sample; about 80% occur only once, and 1.4% to 1.5% lies in the top ten. J lost 4 bases, V lost 6 bases, and 3 bases had no gene match. The CDR3 totals 14 residues. Germline assignment: CDR1 MNHEY and CDR2 SMNVEV (reference sequence). PCR or immunohistochemistry showed mismatch repair deficiency in every enrolled patient. On this clone itself: Antigen specificity is unknown.

V and J are TRBV27 and TRBJ1-4; 9 positions match TRBD1. The material sequenced was PBMCs, taken 52 weeks after starting pembrolizumab. This receptor was identified in an adult with mismatch repair-deficient cancer. This CDR3 is CASRRTGDNEKLFF. CDR3 in DNA: TGTGCCAGCAGACGGACAGGGGATAATGAAAAACTGTTTTTT.